There are a few counts of the clone carrying this TCR beta chain. Antigen unknown. These data are taken from a study of cytomegalovirus exposure and HLA in healthy donors. Overall study results and limits: A later look showed TCR association rates differing by HLA locus, highest for DRB1 and lowest for HLA-C. Clonal expansion, a later analysis showed, was greater in HLA-associated TCR beta chains than in equally common others.

The CDR3 has 12 residues. Germline loops: CDR1 SNHLY, CDR2 FYNNEI. The germline V and J ends were trimmed by 8 bases and 5 bases, with 10 bases remaining between them. PCR used 60 Vbeta primers and 13 Jbeta primers. Here immunoSEQ multiplex PCR was the method, and the copy in TCRdb shows in-frame clones only, minus some. The table shows over 75,000 clones, with under 75% occurring only once. This receptor was taken from a human donor in good health. The chain couples TRBV2 to TRBJ1-5; D not resolved. Sequenced material: PBMCs. CDR3: CASGRLDQPQHF. The CDR3 DNA reads TGTGCCAGCGGCCGATTGGATCAGCCCCAGCATTTT.